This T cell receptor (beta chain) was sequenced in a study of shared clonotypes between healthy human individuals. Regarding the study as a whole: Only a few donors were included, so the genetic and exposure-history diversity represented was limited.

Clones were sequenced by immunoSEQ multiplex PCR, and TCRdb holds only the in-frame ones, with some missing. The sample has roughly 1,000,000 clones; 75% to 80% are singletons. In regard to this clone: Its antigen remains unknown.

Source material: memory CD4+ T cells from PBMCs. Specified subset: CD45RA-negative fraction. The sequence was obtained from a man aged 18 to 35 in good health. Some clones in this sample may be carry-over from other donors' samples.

The CDR3 DNA is TGTGCCAGCAGCCAGGGACAGGGTAACATGAACACTGAAGCTTTCTTT. This encodes CASSQGQGNMNTEAFF. This rearrangement joins TRBV5-4 to TRBJ1-1; the match to TRBD1 covers 9 bases. Germline V gives CDR1 SGHNT, CDR2 YYREEE (reference sequence). The V segment lost 4 bases and the J segment 0 bases; nucleotides outside the gene matches: 7. CDR3 length: 16 residues. Drawing the rest from reference TRBV5-4 and TRBJ1-1, the complete variable domain is ETGVTQSPTHLIKTRGQQVTLRCSSQSGHNTVSWYQQALGQGPQFIFQYYREEENGRGNFPPRFSGLQFPNYSSELNVNALELDDSALYLCASSQGQGNMNTEAFFGQGTRLTVV.